This T cell receptor (beta chain) was identified during a study of OX40 agonist ivuxolimab in advanced cancers. On the study more broadly: A diagnosis of hepatocellular carcinoma, melanoma, renal cell or head and neck cancer was present in dose-escalation patients.

The protocol was immunoSEQ multiplex PCR, while the TCRdb copy is restricted to in-frame clones and leaves out a portion. This sample has under 80,000 clones; about 85% occur once, and the top ten carry 2% to 2.5%. There are 14 residues in the CDR3. Germline V lookup: CDR1 ENHRY, CDR2 SYGVKD. Patients who had autoimmune disease history or got systemic immunosuppression were left out. The sequence was obtained from an adult with an advanced solid tumor such as melanoma, head and neck, liver or kidney cancer. The sample here was CD4+ or CD8+ T cells sorted from blood, taken in a trial of the OX40 agonist ivuxolimab. The chain joins TRBV10-3 to TRBJ2-5, with D possibly TRBD2 on 5 matching bases. The J call may be in error: the DNA end matches TRBJ2-7 better. The CDR3: CAIRADAASYEQYF. The CDR3 DNA sequence: TGTGCCATCAGAGCGGACGCGGCCTCCTACGAGCAGTACTTC.